This TCR beta chain was observed in a study of T cell responses to AZD1222 COVID-19 vaccine. Points from the study as a whole: Seropositive status at baseline applied to only a handful of AZD1222 recipients.

Remarks on this clone: Its antigen is still unknown.

TCRdb's copy holds only in-frame clones and misses some; the assay was immunoSEQ multiplex PCR. The sample includes 40,000 to 60,000 clones, roughly 90% of them seen just once. The germline CDR1 and CDR2 sequences are MDHEN and SYDVKM. V lost 6 bases and J 7 bases, leaving 23 bases between the germline ends. The CDR3 totals 16 residues. Pooled together were second doses at about 4 or about 12 weeks. Sequenced material: peripheral blood, taken 28 days after the second AZD1222 dose. The receptor was derived from an adult who received the AZD1222 COVID-19 vaccine. The chain has TRBV28 and TRBJ2-3; D is uncertain. The CDR3 region has the DNA TGTGCCAGCAGCCCGCCGGCCAGCACTCTCTCCTATACGCAGTATTTT. Its protein is CASSPPASTLSYTQYF.